This TCR beta chain was profiled in a study of control samples from healthy donors and cancer patients. Using immunoSEQ multiplex PCR, the repertoire was profiled, and TCRdb retains in-frame clones only, with some absent. The sample comprises hundreds of thousands of clones, around nine tenths of which are singletons, and around 6.8% rests with the top ten. Specimen: PBMCs. The TCR sequence derives from a middle-aged man with head and neck cancer.

As DNA, the CDR3 is TGTGCCTGGAGTGGTGGCTCCCCCGGGGGGGAGACCCAGTACTTC. Its protein product is CAWSGGSPGGETQYF. J is TRBJ2-5 and V is TRBV30; 7 nucleotides align to TRBD2. Trimming at V came to 1 base and at J to 5 bases, leaving 10 bases not matched to a gene. CDR1 GTSNPN and CDR2 SVGIG come from the germline V gene (reference sequence). The CDR3 totals 15 residues.